One sample yielded the 30 T cell receptor beta chains listed below, sequenced in a study of cytomegalovirus exposure and HLA in healthy donors. PCR involved 60 Vbeta and 13 Jbeta primers. Using immunoSEQ multiplex PCR, the repertoire was profiled, and TCRdb retains in-frame clones only, with some absent. Seen here are some 140,000 clones, over 60% observed once, and the top ten hold 1% to 1.5%. Sequences were obtained from PBMCs. All receptors derive from a male donor in good health and CMV-seropositive.

This chain links TRBV6-5 with TRBJ2-5; no reliable D call. V shed 7 bases and J shed 5 bases, with 8 bases lying between them. There are 11 residues in the CDR3. Germline V gene sequence: CDR1 MNHEY, CDR2 SVGAGI. The CDR3 reads CASTSQETQYF. As DNA, the CDR3 is TGTGCCAGCACTAGTCAGGAGACCCAGTACTTC.

Note on this clone: The sample holds other DNA sequences that translate to the same CDR3. The chain links TRBV5-1 to TRBJ2-6, with TRBD2 matching 13 bases. This CDR3 has 22 amino acids. The trim removed 4 bases at V and 4 bases at J, leaving 20 bases unmatched. The germline CDR1 and CDR2 sequences are SGHRS and YFSETQ. CDR3 nucleotides: TGCGCCAGCAGCGGACGGACTAGCGGGAGAAGGGGACTGGAGTTCGGGGCCAACGTCCTGACTTTC. It is translated as CASSGRTSGRRGLEFGANVLTF.

This rearrangement joins TRBV27 to TRBJ1-1; 12 nucleotides align to TRBD1. CDR1 is MNHEY, CDR2 SMNVEV, per germline (reference sequence). The CDR3 runs to 15 residues. V was pared by 2 bases and J by 9 bases, with 7 bases of the junction left unmatched. CDR3 DNA: TGTGCCAGCAGTTTAACGGGACAGGGGGCTTTTAAAGCTTTCTTT. Translated: CASSLTGQGAFKAFF.

This clone occurred once. The genes are TRBV7-3 and TRBJ1-1; no clear D. Germline V CDR1 and CDR2: SGHTA, FQGTGA. The CDR3 loop spans 13 amino acids. Trimming left V 5 bases short and J 4 bases short, with 11 bases between. CDR3 loop: CASSARRGTEAFF. The CDR3 nucleotides are TGTGCCAGCAGCGCGAGGCGTGGCACTGAAGCTTTCTTT.

This clone was seen just once. The rearrangement joins TRBV28 to TRBJ1-1; D is possibly TRBD1 (5 bases). The CDR3 runs 15 residues. Germline V lookup: CDR1 MDHEN, CDR2 SYDVKM. V dropped 3 bases and J dropped 1 base, with 12 bases sitting between them. The CDR3 DNA sequence: TGTGCCAGCAGTTTTCTCACAGGACCGAACACTGAAGCTTTCTTT. Translating it yields CASSFLTGPNTEAFF.

This clone was seen only once. This chain connects TRBV19 to TRBJ2-1; the match to TRBD1 covers 8 bases. The V and J ends lost 4 bases and 0 bases, in that order; junction bases with no gene match: 8. This CDR3 is 17 amino acids long. Germline CDR1 reads LNHDA; CDR2 reads SQIVND (reference sequence). Here the CDR3 reads CASSRRTGLSSYNEQFF. The CDR3 coding sequence is TGTGCCAGTAGTAGAAGGACAGGGCTTAGCTCCTACAATGAGCAGTTCTTC.

V usage is TRBV5-1 and J usage is TRBJ2-2; D is perhaps TRBD1 (6 bases). The CDR3 length is 17 residues. Germline CDR1 SGHRS, CDR2 YFSETQ. The ends were cut back, 1 base at V and 4 bases at J, with 17 bases in the middle. CDR3 residues: CASSLITNRVSTGELFF. The CDR3 nucleotides are TGCGCCAGCAGCTTGATTACGAACAGGGTGAGCACCGGGGAGCTGTTTTTT. Based on the CDR3 plus reference TRBV5-1 and TRBJ2-2, the full variable domain is KAGVTQTPRYLIKTRGQQVTLSCSPISGHRSVSWYQQTPGQGLQFLFEYFSETQRNKGNFPGRFSGRQFSNSRSEMNVSTLELGDSALYLCASSLITNRVSTGELFFGEGSRLTVL.

The chain joins TRBV20-1 to TRBJ1-5; 7 bases map to TRBD1. Per germline, CDR1 DFQATT and CDR2 SNEGSKA (reference sequence). The CDR3 runs to 11 residues. The ends lost 7 bases at V and 11 bases at J; junction bases unmatched: 8. The DNA for the CDR3 is TGCAGTGTAACACGACAGGGCACCCAGCATTTT. Translating gives CSVTRQGTQHF.

The chain links TRBV7-3 to TRBJ2-1; 14 nucleotides agree with TRBD2. Germline CDR1 is SGHTA and CDR2 is FQGTGA. V gave up 4 bases and J gave up 9 bases; unmatched junction bases: 11. The CDR3 loop spans 17 amino acids. The CDR3: CASSYLPGLAGDTEQFF. The CDR3 nucleotides are TGTGCCAGCAGCTATTTACCGGGACTAGCGGGAGACACTGAGCAGTTCTTC.

The gene calls are TRBV6-5 and TRBJ2-1; tentative D call: TRBD1 (5 bases). CDR3 length equals 11 residues. V lost 7 bases to trimming and J lost 5 bases, with 6 bases between them. Germline V gene data show CDR1 as MNHEY and CDR2 as SVGAGI. The CDR3 DNA follows: TGTGCCAGCACAGGGAACAATGAGCAGTTCTTC. Protein product: CASTGNNEQFF.

The rearrangement uses TRBV7-9 and TRBJ2-7, with D possibly TRBD1 on 5 matching bases. The CDR3 length is 13 residues. Trimming took 8 bases from V and 7 from J, leaving 18 bases between them. The germline CDR1 and CDR2 sequences are SEHNR and FQNEAQ (reference sequence). The CDR3: CASGRVVGPEQYF. CDR3 DNA sequence: TGTGCCAGCGGCAGGGTCGTAGGCCCTGAGCAGTACTTC.

The genes are TRBV6-5 and TRBJ1-2; no definite D call. The V end was cut by 4 bases, the J end by 4 bases, with 10 bases between. The V gene's germline CDR1 is MNHEY and CDR2 SVGAGI. This CDR3 is built from 13 residues. The CDR3 region is CASSWEGIYGYTF. As DNA, the CDR3 is TGTGCCAGCAGTTGGGAGGGAATCTATGGCTACACCTTC.

In its sample, this clone was seen once. The chain is built from TRBV5-4 and TRBJ1-5; D remains ambiguous. Germline lookup yields CDR1 SGHNT and CDR2 YYREEE (reference sequence). Trimming pared 4 bases from V and 0 bases from J, leaving 8 bases between. The CDR3 has 14 residues. The CDR3 loop reads CASSPLPSNQPQHF. CDR3 coding DNA: TGTGCCAGCAGCCCTCTCCCTAGCAATCAGCCCCAGCATTTT.

The chain joins TRBV6-1 to TRBJ2-1; TRBD1 is a possible D gene (6 bases). CDR1 is MNHNS and CDR2 is SASEGT in the germline V gene. V dropped 6 bases and J dropped 5 bases, with 17 bases sitting between them. CDR3 length: 15 amino acids. The CDR3: CASRTTGIGNNEQFF. CDR3 nucleotides: TGTGCCAGCAGAACTACAGGGATTGGGAACAATGAGCAGTTCTTC.

The chain couples TRBV5-5 to TRBJ1-5; TRBD1 aligns across 9 bases. Germline lookup yields CDR1 SGHKS and CDR2 YYEKEE (reference sequence). This CDR3 spans 17 amino acids. The J segment lost 3 bases and the V segment lost 4 bases, leaving 11 bases of the junction unmatched. The CDR3 bases are TGTGCCAGCAGCACCGAAGGACAGGGGATGATCAATCAGCCCCAGCATTTT. Translating it yields CASSTEGQGMINQPQHF.

The genes are TRBV2 and TRBJ2-5; 11 bases match TRBD2. This CDR3 region has 14 residues. Germline values: CDR1 SNHLY, CDR2 FYNNEI. V dropped 8 bases and J dropped 4; count of bases not matched to a gene: 6. This CDR3 reads CASATSGVLETQYF. The CDR3 DNA reads as TGTGCCAGCGCGACTAGCGGGGTTTTAGAGACCCAGTACTTC.

A remark on this clone: A read error may produce the germline difference seen at one junction end. The genes are TRBV5-6 and TRBJ1-5; TRBD1 matches 7 bases. The CDR3 sequence is 16 residues long. Germline CDR1 is SGHDT and CDR2 is YYEEEE. The CDR3 here is CASSLGLTGRNQPQHF. For the CDR3, the DNA is TGTGCCAGCAGCCTGGGCCTGACAGGGCGTAATCAGCCTCAGCATTTT.

The gene calls are TRBV11-2 and TRBJ2-1, with 8 positions matching TRBD2. Trimming cost V 1 base and J 13 bases; bases outside gene matches: 6. The CDR3 has 13 amino acids. The germline V gene encodes CDR1 SGHAT and CDR2 FQNNGV. The CDR3 region is CASSLGWSGGQFF. The CDR3 DNA sequence: TGTGCCAGCAGCTTAGGGTGGAGCGGGGGACAGTTCTTC. Full variable domain (outside the CDR3, taken from reference TRBV11-2 and TRBJ2-1): EAGVAQSPRYKIIEKRQSVAFWCNPISGHATLYWYQQILGQGPKLLIQFQNNGVVDDSQLPKDRFSAERLKGVDSTLKIQPAKLEDSAVYLCASSLGWSGGQFFGPGTRLTVL.

The chain uses TRBV5-6 and TRBJ1-1; 8 nucleotides agree with TRBD1. Germline V gene data show CDR1 as SGHDT and CDR2 as YYEEEE. Germline trimming cut 0 bases from V and 4 bases from J; bases unmatched to any gene: 8. The CDR3 loop spans 16 amino acids. The CDR3 protein is CASSLAPRQGITEAFF. CDR3 in DNA: TGTGCCAGCAGCTTGGCGCCGCGACAGGGGATCACTGAAGCTTTCTTT. The full variable domain, completed using reference TRBV5-6 and TRBJ1-1, is DAGVTQSPTHLIKTRGQQVTLRCSPKSGHDTVSWYQQALGQGPQFIFQYYEEEERQRGNFPDRFSGHQFPNYSSELNVNALLLGDSALYLCASSLAPRQGITEAFFGQGTRLTVV.

The chain carries TRBV4-1 and TRBJ2-1; a possible D gene is TRBD2 (6 bases). Germline CDR1 is MGHRA and CDR2 is YSYEKL. The CDR3 extends over 15 amino acids. The V end was cut by 7 bases, the J end by 4 bases, with 17 bases between. The CDR3 DNA reads as TGCGCCAGCACGTACTTCGAGCGGGCTTACAATGAGCAGTTCTTC. Translated: CASTYFERAYNEQFF.

This clone was detected only once. J is TRBJ1-3 and V is TRBV2; D is unresolved. The V end lost 5 bases, the J end lost 7 bases, and 18 bases lay between the germline ends. The germline V gene has CDR1 SNHLY and CDR2 FYNNEI. The CDR3 runs 15 residues. As DNA, the CDR3 is TGTGCCAGCAGTCGGGGAGGACCGAGTCGGAACACCATATATTTT. It specifies CASSRGGPSRNTIYF.

V and J are TRBV6-5 and TRBJ2-4; 8 positions agree with TRBD2. CDR1 and CDR2 from the germline V gene are MNHEY and SVGAGI. The V and J ends lost 2 bases and 7 bases, in that order; junction bases with no gene match: 7. The CDR3 totals 15 residues. Written as DNA, the CDR3 is TGTGCCAGCAGTTACGCGGGGGGCAGAGGGAACATTCAGTACTTC. Translating gives CASSYAGGRGNIQYF.

V gene TRBV11-2 combines with J gene TRBJ2-3; 10 positions match TRBD2. Germline V lookup: CDR1 SGHAT, CDR2 FQNNGV. Losses at the gene ends were 6 bases for V and 2 bases for J; bases not matched to a gene: 5. This CDR3 is built from 15 residues. In DNA form, the CDR3 reads TGTGCCAGCAGGAGGACTAGCGGAGACACAGATACGCAGTATTTT. This translates into CASRRTSGDTDTQYF.

J is TRBJ2-7 and V is TRBV28; 9 bases fit TRBD2. The germline V gene has CDR1 MDHEN and CDR2 SYDVKM. This CDR3 is 16 amino acids long. Germline trimming cut 3 bases from V and 1 base from J; bases unmatched to any gene: 7. The CDR3 spells CASSFGLAPKSYEQYF. In nucleotides, the CDR3 is TGTGCCAGCAGTTTCGGACTAGCGCCTAAGTCCTACGAGCAGTACTTC.

The V and J genes are TRBV5-4 and TRBJ2-4, with 7 bases fitting TRBD2. V shed 0 bases and J 0 bases; nucleotides not matched to a gene: 6. CDR1 and CDR2 from the germline V gene are SGHNT and YYREEE (reference sequence). This CDR3 is built from 17 residues. The CDR3: CASSLAGGRLAKNIQYF. The CDR3, as DNA: TGTGCCAGCAGCTTGGCGGGGGGTAGGCTAGCCAAAAACATTCAGTACTTC.

V usage is TRBV27 and J usage is TRBJ2-3; 8 bases are a match to TRBD1. The CDR3 is made up of 15 amino acids. CDR1 and CDR2 from the germline V gene are MNHEY and SMNVEV (reference sequence). V lost 3 bases and J lost 1; bases outside the gene matches: 3. The CDR3 DNA is TGTGCCAGCAGTTTTGAGACAGGGGGCACAGATACGCAGTATTTT. Residues: CASSFETGGTDTQYF.

The V gene is TRBV19, the J gene TRBJ2-1, with D possibly matching TRBD2 (5 bases). The CDR3 loop spans 11 amino acids. Germline CDR1 and CDR2: LNHDA and SQIVND (reference sequence). V was clipped by 10 bases and J by 10 bases, with 14 bases between them. CDR3 protein: CATKERREQFF. In DNA, the CDR3 is TGTGCCACGAAAGAGCGGCGAGAGCAGTTCTTC.

The CDR3 reads CASSSADRGDRYGYTF. In nucleotides, the CDR3 is TGTGCCAGCAGCTCCGCTGACAGGGGGGATCGCTATGGCTACACCTTC. V is TRBV5-6 and J is TRBJ1-2; 9 bases line up with TRBD1. Germline V gene sequence: CDR1 SGHDT, CDR2 YYEEEE. This CDR3 region has 16 residues. V shed 3 bases and J 4 bases; nucleotides not matched to a gene: 10.

This chain uses TRBV7-2 with TRBJ2-3; 7 bases are a match to TRBD2. Germline V lookup: CDR1 SGHTA, CDR2 FQGNSA. The CDR3 is 14 amino acids. Trimming cost V 1 base and J 5 bases; bases outside gene matches: 3. CDR3 coding DNA: TGTGCCAGCAGCTTAGTTGGCGGGAGAGATACGCAGTATTTT. Encoded protein: CASSLVGGRDTQYF.

V gene TRBV7-3 combines with J gene TRBJ2-2, with 8 nucleotides matching TRBD2. Germline values: CDR1 SGHTA, CDR2 FQGTGA. After removal of 4 bases from V and 4 bases from J, the junction contained 8 bases not matched to a gene. This CDR3 has 16 amino acids. CDR3 sequence (DNA): TGTGCCAGCAGCTCTACCCCGGGACTAGGCACCGGGGAGCTGTTTTTT. It codes for CASSSTPGLGTGELFF.